This TCR beta chain was sequenced in a study of blood T cell repertoires in COVID-19. Overall study: COVID-19 samples from acute and convalescent phases originated in the United States, Italy and Spain. PBMCs, B-cell-depleted T cells, or T cells were the source of the cDNA or gDNA that made up the material.

Original processing methods: Counts of nucleated cells, estimated from reference gene primer amplification, were obtained. Measured with immunoSEQ multiplex PCR; TCRdb has only the in-frame clones, and not every one. V, J and clone size reflect that table, while D and trimming were determined from the DNA. Among over 150,000 clones listed, roughly 73% were seen once. The CDR3 runs 14 residues. V lost 3 bases to trimming and J lost 4 bases; unmatched junction nucleotides: 5. Germline CDR1 and CDR2: SGHRS and YFSETQ. The sample taken for sequencing was peripheral blood. This TCR was recovered from a man aged 70 or older with acute or convalescent COVID-19. V is TRBV5-1 and J is TRBJ2-7, with 9 bases fitting TRBD1. CDR3 coding DNA: TGCGCCAGCAGCTGGGACAGGGAGATATACGAGCAGTACTTC. Its protein is CASSWDREIYEQYF.